A single sample is the source of the 16 T cell receptor beta chains below, sequenced in a study of blood T cell repertoires in COVID-19 (TCRdb year 2020). The method was the immunoSEQ multiplex PCR assay. TCRdb holds this immuneACCESS table with in-frame rearrangements only. Some clones are missing; in checked studies, unresolved V genes explain under half, and the rest has no known cause. The sample table records 50,000 to 70,000 clones; approximately 90% of these occur just once. The ten biggest clones cover 9.1% of the sample. Sequencing input: peripheral blood. These TCRs come from a woman aged 80 or older with active COVID-19.

The chain has TRBV30 and TRBJ1-2; 9 nucleotides agree with TRBD1. Germline CDR1 reads GTSNPN; CDR2 reads SVGIG (reference sequence). This CDR3 spans 17 amino acids. Germline trimming cut 5 bases from V and 2 bases from J; bases unmatched to any gene: 15. DNA of the CDR3: TGTGCCTGGGTCCGGCTGAACAGGGGGCCAGGGAACTATGGCTACACCTTC. Its protein product is CAWVRLNRGPGNYGYTF.

The chain joins TRBV2 to TRBJ1-3; no definite D call. CDR3 length: 13 amino acids. Germline V gene sequence: CDR1 SNHLY, CDR2 FYNNEI. Trimming left V 8 bases short and J 0 bases short, with 8 bases between. CDR3 sequence (DNA): TGTGCCAGCGGCCAGGACTCTGGAAACACCATATATTTT. Its translation: CASGQDSGNTIYF.

V is TRBV18 and J is TRBJ1-2; maybe TRBD1 (6 bases). Germline values: CDR1 KGHSH, CDR2 LQKENI. The CDR3 consists of 15 residues. Between the trimmed V and J ends, which lost 2 bases and 7 bases, there was a span of 17 bases. The CDR3 loop reads CASSPNRELSGGYTF. The CDR3 DNA is TGTGCCAGCTCACCAAACAGGGAACTAAGTGGTGGCTACACCTTC.

The chain joins TRBV30 to TRBJ1-1; 11 positions agree with TRBD1. The CDR3 has 13 amino acids. The J segment lost 4 bases and the V segment lost 5 bases, leaving 3 bases of the junction unmatched. Germline loops: CDR1 GTSNPN, CDR2 SVGIG (reference sequence). CDR3: CAWGGQGGTEAFF. The CDR3 DNA sequence: TGTGCCTGGGGGGGACAGGGGGGCACTGAAGCTTTCTTT.

This chain links TRBV27 with TRBJ1-5; maybe TRBD1 (5 bases). Trimming stripped 6 bases from V and 5 bases from J, with 11 bases between. There are 13 residues in the CDR3. Germline assignment: CDR1 MNHEY and CDR2 SMNVEV (reference sequence). The DNA of the CDR3 is TGTGCCAGCAGCCCGGTGGGGCATCAGCCCCAGCATTTT. This codes for CASSPVGHQPQHF.

V is TRBV6-5 and J is TRBJ2-7, with 13 bases aligning to TRBD2. With V trimmed by 3 bases and J by 6 bases, 8 bases remained unmatched. Germline CDR1 MNHEY, CDR2 SVGAGI. CDR3 size: 16 residues. The CDR3 spells CASSYGLAGAMGEQYF. The CDR3 bases are TGTGCCAGCAGTTATGGACTAGCGGGAGCGATGGGCGAGCAGTACTTC.

The chain couples TRBV12-5 to TRBJ2-1; possibly TRBD1 for D (6 bases). This CDR3 spans 13 amino acids. In germline, CDR1 is LGHNT, CDR2 FRNRAP. V was shortened by 7 bases and J by 10 bases, with 17 bases between the two germline ends. For the CDR3, the DNA is TGTGCTAGTGCCTCCGGGACATCGCGCGAGCAGTTCTTC. Its translation is CASASGTSREQFF. The complete variable domain, with remaining parts taken from reference TRBV12-5 and TRBJ2-1, reads DARVTQTPRHKVTEMGQEVTMRCQPILGHNTVFWYRQTMMQGLELLAYFRNRAPLDDSGMPKDRFSAEMPDATLATLKIQPSEPRDSAVYFCASASGTSREQFFGPGTRLTVL.

V usage is TRBV18 and J usage is TRBJ1-3; TRBD1 matches 10 bases. The CDR3 contains 17 residues. Germline lookup yields CDR1 KGHSH and CDR2 LQKENI. Trimming cost V 5 bases and J 2 bases; bases outside gene matches: 9. DNA of the CDR3: TGTGCCAGCTCAATTAGACAGGGGGCGACAACTGGAAACACCATATATTTT. Protein sequence: CASSIRQGATTGNTIYF. Using reference TRBV18 and TRBJ1-3 for the parts outside the CDR3, the full variable domain is NAGVMQNPRHLVRRRGQEARLRCSPMKGHSHVYWYRQLPEEGLKFMVYLQKENIIDESGMPKERFSAEFPKEGPSILRIQQVVRGDSAAYFCASSIRQGATTGNTIYFGEGSWLTVV.

J is TRBJ2-1 and V is TRBV3-1 (or the pseudogene TRBV3-2); 8 nucleotides line up with TRBD2. Germline loops: CDR1 LGHDT, CDR2 YNNKEL (reference sequence). Germline trimming cut 0 bases from V and 7 bases from J; bases unmatched to any gene: 11. The CDR3 length is 17 residues. The CDR3 DNA sequence: TGTGCCAGCAGCCAAGAGGGTGGAGGACTAGCACTTAATGAGCAGTTCTTC. Translation: CASSQEGGGLALNEQFF.

The rearrangement uses TRBV7-9 and TRBJ2-3; 9 bases fit TRBD1. This CDR3 is built from 17 residues. J lost 8 bases, V lost 2 bases, and 14 bases had no gene match. Germline CDR1 and CDR2: SEHNR and FQNEAQ (reference sequence). CDR3 sequence reads: CASSLTGTGSNRVTQYF. The CDR3 nucleotides are TGTGCCAGCAGCTTAACCGGGACAGGGAGTAATAGGGTTACGCAGTATTTT.

Only one count was recorded for this clone. The V and J genes are TRBV19 and TRBJ2-7; 12 positions agree with TRBD2. This CDR3 is 15 amino acids long. CDR1 and CDR2 from the germline V gene are LNHDA and SQIVND (reference sequence). Trimming cost V 5 bases and J 2 bases; bases outside gene matches: 4. CDR3 residues: CASSALAGGPYEQYF. DNA for the CDR3: TGTGCCAGTAGTGCGCTAGCGGGAGGGCCCTACGAGCAGTACTTC.

J is TRBJ2-7 and V is TRBV6-1; 10 nucleotides agree with TRBD1. This CDR3 spans 16 amino acids. The junction had 10 bases not matched to a gene; V was cut back by 2 bases and J by 6 bases. Germline values: CDR1 MNHNS, CDR2 SASEGT. Here the CDR3 reads CASSEFLPGTGVEQYF. The DNA of the CDR3 is TGTGCCAGCAGTGAATTTCTCCCGGGGACAGGGGTCGAGCAGTACTTC.

The DNA for the CDR3 is TGCAGCGTTGATAGCGGGGGGGCTCGGGAGACCCAGTACTTC. It encodes CSVDSGGARETQYF. The V gene is TRBV29-1, the J gene TRBJ2-5, with 11 bases identical to TRBD2. Germline V lookup: CDR1 SQVTM, CDR2 ANQGSEA. The CDR3 is 14 residues long. Trimming cost V 3 bases and J 5 bases; bases outside gene matches: 5.

This clone has a single count. The V call is TRBV6-1, the J call TRBJ1-2; 8 bases line up with TRBD1. The germline V gene encodes CDR1 MNHNS and CDR2 SASEGT. There are 14 residues in the CDR3. V shed 3 bases, J shed 7 bases, and the junction held 7 bases outside the gene matches. As DNA, the CDR3 is TGTGCCAGCAGTGATAATCAGGGGGCGCGTGGCTACACCTTC. It specifies CASSDNQGARGYTF.

V is TRBV19 and J is TRBJ1-5, with D uncertain. Trimming took 4 bases from V and 3 from J, leaving 10 bases between them. The CDR3 is 14 residues long. CDR1 and CDR2 (germline): LNHDA, SQIVND (reference sequence). CDR3 region: CASSTWADNQPQHF. The DNA for the CDR3 is TGTGCCAGTAGTACCTGGGCAGACAATCAGCCCCAGCATTTT.

The V and J genes are TRBV25-1 and TRBJ2-1; TRBD2 aligns across 9 bases. CDR1 and CDR2 (germline): MGHDK, SYGVNS. J was trimmed by 7 bases and V by 4 bases; bases with no gene match: 8. This CDR3 has 15 residues. The CDR3 region is CASSAFSGGRNEQFF. CDR3 DNA sequence: TGTGCCAGCAGTGCGTTTAGCGGGGGCCGGAATGAGCAGTTCTTC.